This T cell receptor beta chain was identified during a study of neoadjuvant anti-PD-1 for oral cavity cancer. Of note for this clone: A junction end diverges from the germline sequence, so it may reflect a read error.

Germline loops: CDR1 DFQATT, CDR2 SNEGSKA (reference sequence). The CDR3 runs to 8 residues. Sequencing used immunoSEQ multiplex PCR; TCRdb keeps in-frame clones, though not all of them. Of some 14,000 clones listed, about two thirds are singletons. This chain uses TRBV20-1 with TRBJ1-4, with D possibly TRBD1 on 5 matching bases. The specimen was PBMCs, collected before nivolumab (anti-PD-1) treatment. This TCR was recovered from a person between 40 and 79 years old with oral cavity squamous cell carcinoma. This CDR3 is CSACPGLF. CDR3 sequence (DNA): TGCAGTGCTTGTCCGGGGCTTTTT.